The rows below give T cell receptor beta chains drawn from one sample of a study of blood T cell repertoires in COVID-19. Here immunoSEQ multiplex PCR was the method, and the copy in TCRdb shows in-frame clones only, minus some. The repertoire holds roughly 500,000 clones, with less than 90% as singletons. Source material: PBMCs or T cells enriched from blood (not recorded which). These receptors all come from a woman aged 55-70 years who had recovered from COVID-19. CDR3s include the opening cysteine and the closing phenylalanine or tryptophan. The D gene is left open where the match is weak. A clone size is listed for some rows: how often the clone was seen (once, few, many), or a class if it is expanded.

once	15	TRBV5-6	TRBJ1-2	TRBD1	TGTGCCAGCAGCCCCGGGACAGGACTTAACTATGGCTACACCTTC	CASSPGTGLNYGYTF
-	15	TRBV27	TRBJ2-3	-	TGTGCCAGCAGTTTAGCTCCCCAGGGGACAGATACGCAGTATTTT	CASSLAPQGTDTQYF
-	17	TRBV19	TRBJ1-2	TRBD1	TGTGCCAGTAGGACTTGGACAGGGGCGTTTGCTAACTATGGCTACACCTTC	CASRTWTGAFANYGYTF
once	12	TRBV6-5	TRBJ2-7	-	TGTGCCAGCACGGCAGGGTTCAACGAGCAGTACTTC	CASTAGFNEQYF
-	16	TRBV9	TRBJ2-1	TRBD2	TGTGCCAGCAGCGTAGGATTAGCGGGGGCCCAGGATGAGCAGTTCTTC	CASSVGLAGAQDEQFF
-	14	TRBV5-1	TRBJ2-2	-	TGCGCCAGCAGCTTGGGGACAGTCTACCGGGAGCTGTTTTTT	CASSLGTVYRELFF
-	14	TRBV12-5	TRBJ1-1	-	TGTGCTAGTGGTTTGACCCAGGGGAACACTGAAGCTTTCTTT	CASGLTQGNTEAFF
-	13	TRBV4-1	TRBJ2-5	-	TGCGCCAGCAGCCAAGTAGAAGTTGAGACCCAGTACTTC	CASSQVEVETQYF
-	13	TRBV19	TRBJ1-1	-	TGTGCCAGTAGTCCGCTTGACACCCGTGAAGCTTTCTTT	CASSPLDTREAFF
-	15	TRBV9	TRBJ1-4	-	TGTGCCAGCAGCGTAGGAGGGGGTAAGAATGAAAAACTGTTTTTT	CASSVGGGKNEKLFF
-	15	TRBV30	TRBJ1-1	TRBD1	TGTGCCTGGAGTGCTAAGTTCAGGGGGCGAGATGAAGCTTTCTTT	CAWSAKFRGRDEAFF
-	13	TRBV10-3	TRBJ1-6	TRBD1	TGTGCCATCGGAGGGACAGGGTCCTCACCCCTCCACTTT	CAIGGTGSSPLHF
-	16	TRBV27	TRBJ2-4	-	TGTGCCAGCAGTTTATTAGGGAGTGGGACCAAAAACATTCAGTACTTC	CASSLLGSGTKNIQYF
-	15	TRBV11-2	TRBJ1-1	-	TGTGCCAGCAGAAGTTATTGGGCAGGATACACTGAAGCTTTCTTT	CASRSYWAGYTEAFF
-	16	TRBV16	TRBJ1-4	-	TGTGCCAGCAGACGCGCAGGGTTGGTGGCTAATGAAAAACTGTTTTTT	CASRRAGLVANEKLFF
-	13	TRBV6-1	TRBJ2-3	-	TGTGCCAGCAGTGAGACAGGCCAGCAATCGCAGTATTTT	CASSETGQQSQYF
-	17	TRBV24-1	TRBJ2-3	TRBD1	TGTGCCACCAGTGTGGGGACAGGGAGCATTAGCACAGATACGCAGTATTTT	CATSVGTGSISTDTQYF
-	14	TRBV28	TRBJ1-1	TRBD1	TGTGCCAGCACAGGACAGGGTCGACCGATTGAAGCTTTCTTT	CASTGQGRPIEAFF
-	15	TRBV6-5	TRBJ2-7	TRBD2	TGTGCCAGCAAAAATCTAGCGGGTGGTTTATACGAGCAGTACTTC	CASKNLAGGLYEQYF
-	19	TRBV7-8	TRBJ2-7	TRBD2	TGTGCCAGCAGCTTACCCACCCCGGGACTAGCGGGGGGGGCCTACGAGCAGTACTTC	CASSLPTPGLAGGAYEQYF
-	21	TRBV2	TRBJ2-1	TRBD2	TGTGCCAGCAGTGGCCTCTCGCGGGGGGGCTTGACCGGCGGGCGCTACAATGAGCAGTTCTTC	CASSGLSRGGLTGGRYNEQFF
-	15	TRBV6-5	TRBJ2-3	TRBD1	TGTGCCAGCAGAGCAGGGGGCGCGGGACAAGATACGCAGTATTTT	CASRAGGAGQDTQYF
once	15	TRBV4-1	TRBJ2-1	-	TGCGCCAGCAGCCAAGTGAGCAGGGCAGACAATGAGCAGTTCTTC	CASSQVSRADNEQFF
-	14	TRBV10-2	TRBJ1-5	-	TGCGCCAGCAGTGCACGAGAGGGCAATCAGCCCCAGCATTTT	CASSAREGNQPQHF
-	16	TRBV10-3	TRBJ2-6	TRBD1	TGTGCCATCAGTGGGCCAGGGGGCTCTGGGGCCAACGTCCTGACTTTC	CAISGPGGSGANVLTF
-	14	TRBV6-5	TRBJ2-3	-	TGTGCCAGCAAGACGAAGGGGAGCACAGATACGCAGTATTTT	CASKTKGSTDTQYF
-	14	TRBV5-4	TRBJ1-4	TRBD1	TGTGCCAGCAGCTTGGGGGACAGGGCAGAAAAACTGTTTTTT	CASSLGDRAEKLFF
-	14	TRBV2	TRBJ2-7	-	TGTGCCAGCAGTCCCGTGACAGAAGCCTACGAGCAGTACTTC	CASSPVTEAYEQYF
-	14	TRBV6-5	TRBJ1-6	-	TGTGCCAGCAGTCACAGGGTGAATAATTCACCCCTCCACTTT	CASSHRVNNSPLHF
-	16	TRBV5-1	TRBJ2-3	TRBD2	TGCGCCAGCAGCTCCACGCCCGGGAGGGGCACAGATACGCAGTATTTT	CASSSTPGRGTDTQYF
-	13	TRBV7-9	TRBJ1-1	-	TGTGCCAGCAGCTTAGGTGAGGATACTGAAGCTTTCTTT	CASSLGEDTEAFF
-	18	TRBV12-5	TRBJ2-2	TRBD2	TGTGCTAGTGGTTTGGGCCCGGGACTAGCGGGGGCGTATGGGGAGCTGTTTTTT	CASGLGPGLAGAYGELFF
-	14	TRBV30	TRBJ1-3	-	TGTGCCTGGACAAGAAGGAGCTCTGGAAACACCATATATTTT	CAWTRRSSGNTIYF
-	13	TRBV10-3	TRBJ2-7	-	TGTGCCATCAGACCCACAGGGATAGACGAGCAGTACTTC	CAIRPTGIDEQYF
-	16	TRBV2	TRBJ2-7	-	TGTGCCAGCAGTTTTAGGGCGGCCGGGAGCTCCTACGAGCAGTACTTC	CASSFRAAGSSYEQYF
-	16	TRBV5-1	TRBJ2-2	TRBD1	TGCGCCAGCAGTGGCAGGGGGCTCACGAACACCGGGGAGCTGTTTTTT	CASSGRGLTNTGELFF
-	15	TRBV11-2	TRBJ2-5	TRBD1	TGTGCCAGCAGCCCCCTCGGGACAGGGCGGCAGACCCAGTACTTC	CASSPLGTGRQTQYF
-	13	TRBV6-4	TRBJ1-1	TRBD1	TGTGCCAGCAGTTTACGACAGGGCACTGAAGCTTTCTTT	CASSLRQGTEAFF
-	16	TRBV6-6	TRBJ2-2	TRBD2	TGTGCCAGCAGCTACACTAGCGGGGGACTCACCGGGGAGCTGTTTTTT	CASSYTSGGLTGELFF
-	16	TRBV29-1	TRBJ2-1	TRBD1	TGCAGCGTTGCGTCGGCGCTGACAGGGTCCTACAATGAGCAGTTCTTC	CSVASALTGSYNEQFF
-	12	TRBV2	TRBJ2-3	-	TGTGCCAGCAGTGGTCTTTCAGATACGCAGTATTTT	CASSGLSDTQYF
-	15	TRBV29-1	TRBJ2-2	TRBD2	TGCAGCGTTGATTCGCGGGGGGGTAACACCGGGGAGCTGTTTTTT	CSVDSRGGNTGELFF
-	17	TRBV24-1	TRBJ2-2	TRBD1	TGTGCCACCAGTGGGACTCCGGGACAGGTCTTCACCGGGGAGCTGTTTTTT	CATSGTPGQVFTGELFF
-	17	TRBV12-5	TRBJ2-2	-	TGTGCTAGTGGTTTGGTACGGGGAAAGGGAGACACCGGGGAGCTGTTTTTT	CASGLVRGKGDTGELFF
-	17	TRBV4-2	TRBJ2-5	TRBD2	TGTGCCAGCAGCCATGCCGGGACTAGCGGGGGGAAGGAGACCCAGTACTTC	CASSHAGTSGGKETQYF
-	13	TRBV10-3	TRBJ1-1	-	TGTGCCATCAGTGAAAGGGGGAGCACTGAAGCTTTCTTT	CAISERGSTEAFF
-	12	TRBV6-5	TRBJ2-7	-	TGTGCCAGCAGCTACTCCGCGAACGAGCAGTACTTC	CASSYSANEQYF
-	15	TRBV15	TRBJ2-1	-	TGTGCCACCAGCAGAGATGGGCAGGGCTTCAATGAGCAGTTCTTC	CATSRDGQGFNEQFF
-	15	TRBV27	TRBJ2-3	-	TGTGCCAGCAGTCCGGACTGGATGAGCACAGATACGCAGTATTTT	CASSPDWMSTDTQYF
-	15	TRBV10-1	TRBJ1-1	TRBD1	TGCGCCAGCAGGAGGGACAGGGGGCTGAACACTGAAGCTTTCTTT	CASRRDRGLNTEAFF